This is a list of T cell receptor beta chains from one sample in a study of T cells in localized non-small cell lung cancer. The table came from immunoSEQ multiplex PCR; TCRdb's copy has only in-frame clones and leaves some out. The sample lists fewer than 90,000 clones, about four fifths occurring once. This sample comprised peripheral blood, obtained before any cancer treatment. The receptors stem from a man aged 35-69 years with stage I lung adenocarcinoma. The CDR3 runs from the conserved cysteine through the conserved F or W. D genes are given only for firm matches. Not every row has a clone size; where given, it reads once, few, many or a size class.

size,D,J,V,length,CDR3,DNA
-,TRBD1,TRBJ1-2,TRBV6-1,15,CASSQLGQTNYGYTF,TGTGCCAGCAGTCAACTGGGACAGACTAACTATGGCTACACCTTC
-,TRBD1,TRBJ1-5,TRBV2,13,CASNRQGAQPQHF,TGTGCCAGCAATCGACAGGGGGCTCAGCCCCAGCATTTT
-,-,TRBJ2-1,TRBV14,18,CASSQERRGLTRYNEQFF,TGTGCCAGCAGCCAAGAGCGTAGGGGACTTACGCGTTACAATGAGCAGTTCTTC
-,-,TRBJ2-2,TRBV5-4,13,CASAPANTGELFF,TGTGCCAGCGCACCGGCGAACACCGGGGAGCTGTTTTTT
-,-,TRBJ1-5,TRBV4-1,16,CASSQEQGLSNQPQHF,TGCGCCAGCAGCCAAGAACAGGGCCTAAGCAATCAGCCCCAGCATTTT
-,-,TRBJ2-5,TRBV9,12,CASSVNGETQYF,TGTGCCAGCAGCGTAAATGGAGAGACCCAGTACTTC
-,TRBD2,TRBJ2-7,TRBV15,17,CATSRDLGVAGGYEQYF,TGTGCCACCAGCAGAGATCTCGGGGTAGCGGGAGGGTACGAGCAGTACTTC
-,-,TRBJ2-6,TRBV5-1,16,CASSLDPGAGANVLTF,TGCGCCAGCAGCTTGGATCCCGGGGCTGGGGCCAACGTCCTGACTTTC
few,-,TRBJ1-4,TRBV5-6,13,CASSLRSAEKLFF,TGTGCCAGCAGCTTAAGGTCGGCAGAAAAACTGTTTTTT
-,-,TRBJ2-1,TRBV7-3,14,CASSATAVLTEQFF,TGTGCCAGCAGCGCCACGGCTGTCTTAACGGAGCAGTTCTTC
-,-,TRBJ2-1,TRBV19,14,CASSASGSINEQFF,TGTGCCAGTAGCGCTTCCGGGAGCATCAATGAGCAGTTCTTC
once,-,TRBJ2-7,TRBV7-9,14,CASSLAFGYHEQYF,TGTGCCAGCAGCTTAGCCTTCGGGTACCACGAGCAGTACTTC
-,TRBD2,TRBJ2-3,TRBV30,16,CAWSVGRAGSTDTQYF,TGTGCCTGGAGTGTGGGCCGAGCGGGGAGCACAGATACGCAGTATTTT
-,TRBD2,TRBJ2-7,TRBV28,15,CASSVWGGAAHEQYF,TGTGCCAGCAGTGTCTGGGGAGGGGCTGCCCACGAGCAGTACTTC
-,-,TRBJ1-5,TRBV19,14,CASSHQQGNQPQHF,TGTGCCAGTAGTCACCAACAAGGAAATCAGCCCCAGCATTTT